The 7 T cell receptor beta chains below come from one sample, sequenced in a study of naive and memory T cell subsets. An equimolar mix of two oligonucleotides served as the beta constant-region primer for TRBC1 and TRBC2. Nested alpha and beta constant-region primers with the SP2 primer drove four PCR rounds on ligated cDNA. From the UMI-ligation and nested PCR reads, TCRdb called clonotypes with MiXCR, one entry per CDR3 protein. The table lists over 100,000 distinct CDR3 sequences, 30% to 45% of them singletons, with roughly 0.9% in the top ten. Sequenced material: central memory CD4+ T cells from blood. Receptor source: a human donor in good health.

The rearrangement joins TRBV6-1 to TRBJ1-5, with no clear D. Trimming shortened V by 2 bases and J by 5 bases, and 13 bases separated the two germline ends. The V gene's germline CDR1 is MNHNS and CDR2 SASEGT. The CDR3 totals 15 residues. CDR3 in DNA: TGTGCCAGCAGTGAATCAATAGGGCCCCATCAGCCCCAGCATTTT. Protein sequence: CASSESIGPHQPQHF.

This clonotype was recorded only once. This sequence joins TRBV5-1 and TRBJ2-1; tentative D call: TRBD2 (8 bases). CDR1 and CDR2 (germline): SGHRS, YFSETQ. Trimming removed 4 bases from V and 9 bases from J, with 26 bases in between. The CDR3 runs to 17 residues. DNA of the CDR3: TGCGCCAGCAGCCGGGAGGGTTCAGGGACAGCCATCCGTGAGCAGTTCTTC. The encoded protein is CASSREGSGTAIREQFF.

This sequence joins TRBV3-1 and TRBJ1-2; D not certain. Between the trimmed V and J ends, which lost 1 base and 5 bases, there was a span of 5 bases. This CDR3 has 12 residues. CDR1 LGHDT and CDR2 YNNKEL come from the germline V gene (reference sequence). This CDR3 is CASSQVGYGYTF. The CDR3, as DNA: TGTGCCAGCAGCCAAGTGGGATATGGCTACACCTTC. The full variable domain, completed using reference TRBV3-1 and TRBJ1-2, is DTAVSQTPKYLVTQMGNDKSIKCEQNLGHDTMYWYKQDSKKFLKIMFSYNNKELIINETVPNRFSPKSPDKAHLNLHINSLELGDSAVYFCASSQVGYGYTFGSGTRLTVV.

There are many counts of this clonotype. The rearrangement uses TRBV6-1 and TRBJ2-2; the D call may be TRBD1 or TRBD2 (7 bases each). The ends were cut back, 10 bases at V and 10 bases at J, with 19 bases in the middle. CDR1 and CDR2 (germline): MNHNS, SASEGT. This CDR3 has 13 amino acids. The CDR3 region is CAIDREGWSELFF. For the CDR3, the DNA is TGTGCCATCGACAGGGAGGGGTGGTCGGAGCTGTTTTTT.

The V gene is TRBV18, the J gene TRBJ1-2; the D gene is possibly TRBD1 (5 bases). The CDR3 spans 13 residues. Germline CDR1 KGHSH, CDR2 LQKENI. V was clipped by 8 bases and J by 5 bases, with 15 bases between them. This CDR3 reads CASLQTGLYGYTF. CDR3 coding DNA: TGTGCCAGCCTACAAACAGGCCTGTATGGCTACACCTTC.

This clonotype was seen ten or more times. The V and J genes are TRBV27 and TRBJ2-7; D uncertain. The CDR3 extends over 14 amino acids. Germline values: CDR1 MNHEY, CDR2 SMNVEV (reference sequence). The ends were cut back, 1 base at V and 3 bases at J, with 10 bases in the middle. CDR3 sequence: CASSLFPGSYEQYF. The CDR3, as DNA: TGTGCCAGCAGTTTATTTCCCGGCAGCTACGAGCAGTACTTC.

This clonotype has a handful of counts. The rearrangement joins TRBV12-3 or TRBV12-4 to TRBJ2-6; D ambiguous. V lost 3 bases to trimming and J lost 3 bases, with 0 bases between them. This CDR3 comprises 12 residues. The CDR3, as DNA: TGTGCCAGCAGTTTTGGGGCCAACGTCCTGACTTTC. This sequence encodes CASSFGANVLTF.